A selection of T cell receptor beta chains follows, all from one sample in a study of CD8 T cells in ankylosing spondylitis. TCRdb reprocessed the 5' RACE reads via MiXCR and lists one record per CDR3 protein. The table lists some 130,000 distinct CDR3 sequences, over 9.5% of them singletons. The sample taken for sequencing was blood, either unsorted or a sorted T cell fraction (not recorded which). Receptors were obtained from a female donor with ankylosing spondylitis or in good health (not recorded which). Both conserved end residues are part of each CDR3. A D gene is named only where the DNA matches it firmly. A clone size is listed for some rows: how often the clone was seen (once, few, many), or a class if it is expanded.

D gene: .
clone size: many
V gene: TRBV21-1
J gene: TRBJ2-5
CDR3 protein: CASSKDRDKRETQYF
CDR3 DNA: TGTGCCAGCAGCAAGGACAGGGACAAAAGGGAGACCCAGTACTTC

D gene: .
clone size: .
V gene: TRBV2
J gene: TRBJ1-6
CDR3 protein: CASSGNRISSPLHF
CDR3 DNA: TGTGCCAGCAGTGGAAACAGGATTAGTTCACCCCTCCACTTT

D gene: .
clone size: many
V gene: TRBV9
J gene: TRBJ2-2
CDR3 protein: CASSVSGRGYTGELFF
CDR3 DNA: TGTGCCAGCAGCGTATCTGGCAGGGGTTACACCGGGGAGCTGTTTTTT

D gene: .
clone size: many
V gene: TRBV19
J gene: TRBJ2-3
CDR3 protein: CASSISHPSTDTQYF
CDR3 DNA: TGTGCCAGTAGTATTAGTCACCCTAGCACAGATACGCAGTATTTT

D gene: .
clone size: many
V gene: TRBV20-1
J gene: TRBJ1-2
CDR3 protein: CSASDSDYGYTF
CDR3 DNA: TGCAGTGCTAGTGATTCAGACTATGGCTACACCTTC

D gene: .
clone size: many
V gene: TRBV12-3/TRBV12-4
J gene: TRBJ2-1
CDR3 protein: CASSLSPTYNEQFF
CDR3 DNA: TGTGCCAGCAGTTTAAGTCCTACCTACAATGAGCAGTTCTTC

D gene: .
clone size: many
V gene: TRBV6-5
J gene: TRBJ2-7
CDR3 protein: CASSLRGQGSYEQYF
CDR3 DNA: TGTGCCAGCAGTTTGAGAGGGCAGGGTTCCTACGAGCAGTACTTC

D gene: .
clone size: many
V gene: TRBV5-6
J gene: TRBJ2-7
CDR3 protein: CASSLAARGVPYEQYF
CDR3 DNA: TGTGCCAGCAGCTTGGCCGCCAGGGGGGTGCCCTACGAGCAGTACTTC

D gene: TRBD2
clone size: many
V gene: TRBV3-1
J gene: TRBJ2-7
CDR3 protein: CASSLAGTYEQYF
CDR3 DNA: TGTGCCAGCAGCCTAGCGGGGACCTACGAGCAGTACTTC

D gene: .
clone size: many
V gene: TRBV20-1
J gene: TRBJ1-1
CDR3 protein: CSASRQDNTEAFF
CDR3 DNA: TGCAGTGCTAGTCGACAGGATAACACTGAAGCTTTCTTT

D gene: .
clone size: many
V gene: TRBV10-3
J gene: TRBJ1-1
CDR3 protein: CAISESGYTEAFF
CDR3 DNA: TGTGCCATCAGTGAGTCCGGATACACTGAAGCTTTCTTT

D gene: .
clone size: many
V gene: TRBV5-5
J gene: TRBJ1-2
CDR3 protein: CASSLEIGRLYGYTF
CDR3 DNA: TGTGCCAGCAGCTTGGAGATAGGCAGGCTCTATGGCTACACCTTC

D gene: .
clone size: many
V gene: TRBV5-1
J gene: TRBJ1-5
CDR3 protein: CASSLERDQPQHF
CDR3 DNA: TGCGCCAGCAGCTTGGAACGGGACCAGCCCCAGCATTTT

D gene: TRBD2
clone size: .
V gene: TRBV20-1
J gene: TRBJ2-7
CDR3 protein: CSAPSGGSQSYEQYF
CDR3 DNA: TGCAGTGCGCCTAGCGGGGGCTCCCAATCCTACGAGCAGTACTTC

D gene: .
clone size: many
V gene: TRBV6-5
J gene: TRBJ1-2
CDR3 protein: CASSYSTLYGYTF
CDR3 DNA: TGTGCCAGCAGTTACTCGACCCTCTATGGCTACACCTTC

D gene: .
clone size: few
V gene: TRBV7-9
J gene: TRBJ2-5
CDR3 protein: CASRAGVQETQYF
CDR3 DNA: TGTGCCAGCAGGGCAGGGGTCCAAGAGACCCAGTACTTC

D gene: TRBD1
clone size: few
V gene: TRBV28
J gene: TRBJ2-2
CDR3 protein: CASLWGTGETGELFF
CDR3 DNA: TGTGCCAGCTTGTGGGGGACAGGGGAAACCGGGGAGCTGTTTTTT

D gene: TRBD1
clone size: many
V gene: TRBV12-3/TRBV12-4
J gene: TRBJ2-7
CDR3 protein: CASSGWTGTYEQYF
CDR3 DNA: TGTGCCAGCAGTGGATGGACAGGGACCTACGAGCAGTACTTC

D gene: TRBD1
clone size: many
V gene: TRBV7-8
J gene: TRBJ2-2
CDR3 protein: CASSLFLKTGASTGELFF
CDR3 DNA: TGTGCCAGCAGCTTATTTTTAAAGACAGGGGCTTCGACCGGGGAGCTGTTTTTT

D gene: TRBD1
clone size: many
V gene: TRBV10-3
J gene: TRBJ1-2
CDR3 protein: CAITFADRGGYTF
CDR3 DNA: TGTGCCATCACTTTTGCGGACAGGGGCGGCTACACCTTC

D gene: TRBD2
clone size: many
V gene: TRBV20-1
J gene: TRBJ2-3
CDR3 protein: CSATGTSGTDTQYF
CDR3 DNA: TGCAGTGCTACAGGGACTAGCGGGACAGATACGCAGTATTTT

D gene: TRBD2
clone size: many
V gene: TRBV20-1
J gene: TRBJ2-3
CDR3 protein: CSATIPLAGSTDTQYF
CDR3 DNA: TGCAGTGCTACGATACCGCTAGCGGGAAGCACAGATACGCAGTATTTT

D gene: .
clone size: many
V gene: TRBV7-6
J gene: TRBJ1-2
CDR3 protein: CASSLARLGGGSFYGYTF
CDR3 DNA: TGTGCCAGCAGCTTAGCGCGGTTGGGGGGCGGTAGTTTCTATGGCTACACCTTC

D gene: .
clone size: .
V gene: TRBV7-6
J gene: TRBJ2-7
CDR3 protein: CASSLTGAREQYF
CDR3 DNA: TGTGCCAGCAGCTTAACGGGGGCGAGAGAGCAGTACTTC

D gene: TRBD1
clone size: many
V gene: TRBV12-3/TRBV12-4
J gene: TRBJ2-5
CDR3 protein: CASSYTGGETQYF
CDR3 DNA: TGTGCCAGCAGTTACACAGGGGGGGAGACCCAGTACTTC